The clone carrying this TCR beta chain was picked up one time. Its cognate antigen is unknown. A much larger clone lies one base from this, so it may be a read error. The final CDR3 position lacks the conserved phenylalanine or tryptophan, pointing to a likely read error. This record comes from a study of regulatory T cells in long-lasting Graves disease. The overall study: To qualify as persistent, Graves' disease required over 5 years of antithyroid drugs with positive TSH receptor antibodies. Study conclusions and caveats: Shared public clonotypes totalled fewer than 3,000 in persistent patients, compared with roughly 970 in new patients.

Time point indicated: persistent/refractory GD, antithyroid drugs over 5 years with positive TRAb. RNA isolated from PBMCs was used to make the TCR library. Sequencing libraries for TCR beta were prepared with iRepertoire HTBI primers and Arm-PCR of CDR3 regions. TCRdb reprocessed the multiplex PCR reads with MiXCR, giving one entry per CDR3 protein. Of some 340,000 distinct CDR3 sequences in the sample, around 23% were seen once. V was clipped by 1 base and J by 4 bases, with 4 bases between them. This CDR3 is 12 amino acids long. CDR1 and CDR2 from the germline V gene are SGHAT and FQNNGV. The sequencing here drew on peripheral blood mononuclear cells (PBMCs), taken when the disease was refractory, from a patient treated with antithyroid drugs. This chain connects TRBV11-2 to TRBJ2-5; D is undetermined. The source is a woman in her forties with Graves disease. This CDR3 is CASSLASETQYL. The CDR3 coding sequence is TGTGCCAGCAGCTTAGCCTCAGAGACCCAGTACCTC.